The T cell receptor beta chain under discussion was sequenced for a study of cytomegalovirus exposure and HLA in healthy donors. Study outcomes and limitations: CMV serostatus was the sole immune exposure data available. It was likely that a cluster of highly shared sequence variants was a sequencing artifact.

Germline V gene data show CDR1 as SNHLY and CDR2 as FYNNEI. This CDR3 contains 14 residues. Trimming at V came to 6 bases and at J to 4 bases, leaving 7 bases not matched to a gene. With respect to this clone: Its antigen is unidentified.

Use of 60 Vbeta and 13 Jbeta primers characterized the PCR. Source study methods: Unique TCR beta chains totaled some 88 million in a later count, with some 10 million of them shared. Repertoires were generated with immunoSEQ multiplex PCR, while TCRdb's copy carries only in-frame clones and drops some. V, J and clone size are those of that table, while D and trimming were read from the DNA. Counted here are under 130,000 clones, about 80% occurring once; the ten biggest clones make up approximately 5.1%. Healthy bone marrow donors made up the cohort. The receptor comes from a female donor in good health and CMV-seropositive. Sample: PBMCs. The chain employs TRBV2 and TRBJ1-2; 8 bases fit TRBD1. CDR3 amino acids: CASREAGTGYGYTF. The CDR3 DNA sequence: TGTGCCAGCAGAGAGGCCGGGACAGGCTATGGCTACACCTTC.